This TCR beta chain was identified in a study of radiotherapy plus CTLA-4 blockade in lung cancer. At the level of the study: Objective responses were observed in around 17% of patients, and disease control was achieved by just over 30%. The study's findings and limits: TCR clones from tumors expanded in blood after radiotherapy plus ipilimumab. Interferon-beta, together with early blood T cell clone dynamics, reportedly best predicted response.

Trimming removed 2 bases from V and 1 base from J, with 20 bases in between. The CDR3 totals 18 residues. Germline CDR1 reads KGHSH; CDR2 reads LQKENI. As for this clone: What it recognizes is unknown.

Method: immunoSEQ multiplex PCR; TCRdb's copy keeps in-frame clones and lacks some. The sample yields 110,000 or so clones, about four fifths seen once. Each patient with chemo-refractory metastatic non-small-cell lung cancer was treated with focal radiation plus CTLA-4 blockade using ipilimumab. The source of this sequence is a human donor with non-small cell lung cancer who had a partial response to radiotherapy plus ipilimumab. The gene calls are TRBV18 and TRBJ2-5; D gene uncertain. Sequencing was performed on peripheral blood, taken from a patient treated with radiotherapy plus ipilimumab. The CDR3 DNA reads TGTGCCAGCTCACCATCTGCTACGGCTAGTGAGAGCCAAGAGACCCAGTACTTC. Amino acids: CASSPSATASESQETQYF.